This T cell receptor (beta chain) derives from a study of blood T cell repertoires in COVID-19. This clone is a singleton in its sample. Sequencing was performed with immunoSEQ multiplex PCR; in TCRdb, only in-frame clones are kept and a portion is missing. The repertoire consists of under 200,000 clones, with under 95% occurring once and the leading ten covering 2% to 3%. The CDR3 runs to 15 residues. CDR1 and CDR2 from the germline V gene are LNHDA and SQIVND (reference sequence). V was pared by 4 bases and J by 0 bases, with 12 bases between. The sequence came from a man younger than 35 with acute or convalescent COVID-19. The chain has TRBV19 and TRBJ1-2, with D perhaps matching TRBD1 (6 bases). Sequencing input: peripheral blood. CDR3 amino acids: CASSREQGSNYGYTF. CDR3 coding DNA: TGTGCCAGTAGTAGGGAACAGGGCTCTAACTATGGCTACACCTTC.